The clone carrying this T cell receptor beta chain was counted only a few times. The data derive from a study of early T cells in non-severe SARS-CoV-2 infection. Study information: Sequenced material consisted of bulk RNA (from unsorted whole blood), and chains were unpaired.

This CDR3 has 15 amino acids. Unmatched junction bases numbered 1, after V lost 4 bases and J lost 2 bases. Unique molecular identifiers tagged individual cDNA molecules. TCRdb re-derived calls from the 5' RACE reads in MiXCR, one entry per CDR3 protein. The sample has about 46,000 distinct CDR3 sequences; about a tenth are singletons. The origin of this receptor is an adult who was a healthcare worker with PCR-confirmed SARS-CoV-2 infection or an uninfected control (not recorded which). The V and J genes are TRBV12-3 or TRBV12-4 and TRBJ1-5; 11 bases map to TRBD1. The specimen comprised whole blood, sampled at baseline. The CDR3 DNA sequence: TGTGCCAGCAGTTGGGACAGGGGGGGCAATCAGCCCCAGCATTTT. As protein: CASSWDRGGNQPQHF.